Below, 15 T cell receptor beta chains from the same sample are listed, as sequenced in a study of cytomegalovirus exposure and HLA in healthy donors. PCR employed 60 Vbeta and 13 Jbeta primers. Some clones are missing from TCRdb's copy, which holds only in-frame ones; the method was immunoSEQ multiplex PCR. The sample holds more than 140,000 clones, about 64% seen once. The sample comprised PBMCs. Receptors were obtained from a woman aged 25 to 39 in good health and CMV-seropositive.

In regard to this clone: Since no conserved phenylalanine or tryptophan closes the CDR3, a read error is the likely cause. V is TRBV28 and J is TRBJ2-3, with 7 bases matching TRBD2. The CDR3 covers 12 residues. J was trimmed by 0 bases and V by 11 bases; bases with no gene match: 2. CDR1 and CDR2 from the germline V gene are MDHEN and SYDVKM. The DNA for the CDR3 is TGTGCCGGAGCGGGGAGCACAGATACGCAGTATGTT. It yields the protein CAGAGSTDTQYV.

The V call is TRBV7-2, the J call TRBJ2-7, with 12 positions matching TRBD2. The CDR3 loop spans 14 amino acids. After removal of 5 bases from V and 7 bases from J, the junction contained 6 bases not matched to a gene. The germline V gene encodes CDR1 SGHTA and CDR2 FQGNSA. The CDR3 reads CASSGTSGLGEQYF. In nucleotides, the CDR3 is TGTGCCAGCAGCGGGACTAGCGGGCTCGGAGAGCAGTACTTC.

This clone was counted only a few times. V gene TRBV5-1 combines with J gene TRBJ2-7, with TRBD1 matching 7 bases. The CDR3 length is 15 residues. Germline CDR1 and CDR2: SGHRS and YFSETQ. The ends lost 4 bases at V and 0 bases at J; junction bases unmatched: 7. The CDR3 is CASSPLGGSSYEQYF. CDR3 nucleotides: TGCGCCAGCAGCCCCTTAGGGGGCTCCTCCTACGAGCAGTACTTC.

This clone was recorded a few times. The rearrangement uses TRBV5-4 and TRBJ2-1, with 11 bases matching TRBD2. Germline V CDR1 and CDR2: SGHNT, YYREEE (reference sequence). With 4 bases clipped from V and 7 bases from J, the junction kept 7 bases outside the gene matches. The CDR3 has 15 amino acids. The CDR3 DNA reads TGTGCCAGCAGCGTACTAGCGGGGGCGGGTAATGAGCAGTTCTTC. Amino acid sequence: CASSVLAGAGNEQFF.

The gene calls are TRBV18 and TRBJ1-4, with D maybe TRBD1 (5 bases). Trimming took off 6 bases at V and 4 bases at J, with 12 bases between the two ends. The CDR3 length is 14 residues. Germline-derived CDR1 and CDR2 are KGHSH and LQKENI. In nucleotides, the CDR3 is TGTGCCAGCTCCGCCCAGGGCCTTAATGAAAAACTGTTTTTT. It encodes CASSAQGLNEKLFF.

Concerning this clone: The junction differs from germline at one of its ends, possibly a read error. This sequence joins TRBV2 and TRBJ1-3; no definite D call. Per the germline V gene, CDR1 is SNHLY and CDR2 is FYNNEI. This CDR3 is built from 16 residues. The CDR3 nucleotides read TGTGTCAGCACAACTTCGAGACTGCACTCTGGAAACACCATATATTTT. As protein: CVSTTSRLHSGNTIYF.

The chain employs TRBV13 and TRBJ2-7; D unclear. Germline loops: CDR1 PRHDT, CDR2 FYEKMQ (reference sequence). Deletions cut 5 bases from V and 6 bases from J, with 17 bases between. The CDR3 length is 14 residues. In nucleotides, the CDR3 is TGTGCCAGCAGCCCATCGGCGGATCGGGTCGAGCAGTACTTC. It yields the protein CASSPSADRVEQYF.

The rearrangement joins TRBV29-1 to TRBJ1-2; the D gene is possibly TRBD1 (5 bases). Germline V gene sequence: CDR1 SQVTM, CDR2 ANQGSEA. V dropped 3 bases and J dropped 8 bases, with 13 bases sitting between them. This CDR3 region has 12 residues. CDR3 amino acids: CSVDGAGKGYTF. CDR3 DNA: TGCAGCGTTGACGGTGCAGGGAAAGGCTACACCTTC. Complete variable domain (other parts from reference TRBV29-1 and TRBJ1-2): SAVISQKPSRDICQRGTSLTIQCQVDSQVTMMFWYRQQPGQSLTLIATANQGSEATYESGFVIDKFPISRPNLTFSTLTVSNMSPEDSSIYLCSVDGAGKGYTFGSGTRLTVV.

This chain uses TRBV19 with TRBJ2-1, with D perhaps matching TRBD2 (6 bases). The CDR3 is made up of 12 amino acids. V lost 5 bases and J 7 bases, leaving 9 bases between the germline ends. Per germline, CDR1 LNHDA and CDR2 SQIVND (reference sequence). CDR3 region: CASSAGWNEQFF. The CDR3 DNA follows: TGTGCCAGTAGTGCGGGGTGGAATGAGCAGTTCTTC. Using reference TRBV19 and TRBJ2-1 for the parts outside the CDR3, the full variable domain is DGGITQSPKYLFRKEGQNVTLSCEQNLNHDAMYWYRQDPGQGLRLIYYSQIVNDFQKGDIAEGYSVSREKKESFPLTVTSAQKNPTAFYLCASSAGWNEQFFGPGTRLTVL.

This clone was recorded only once. The chain combines TRBV7-8 with TRBJ2-5; tentative D call: TRBD2 (6 bases). V shed 5 bases and J shed 0 bases, with 10 bases lying between them. This CDR3 contains 14 residues. Germline CDR1 SGHVS, CDR2 FQNEAQ. The CDR3 sequence is CASSPGLYQETQYF. The DNA for the CDR3 is TGTGCCAGCAGCCCAGGACTATACCAAGAGACCCAGTACTTC. The whole variable domain, remainder taken from reference TRBV7-8 and TRBJ2-5, is GAGVSQSPRYKVAKRGQDVALRCDPISGHVSLFWYQQALGQGPEFLTYFQNEAQLDKSGLPSDRFFAERPEGSVSTLKIQRTQQEDSAVYLCASSPGLYQETQYFGPGTRLLVL.

V usage is TRBV2 and J usage is TRBJ2-3; the D gene is possibly TRBD2 (5 bases). The germline gives CDR1 SNHLY, CDR2 FYNNEI. This CDR3 spans 13 amino acids. V lost 8 bases to trimming and J lost 6 bases, with 15 bases between them. CDR3 nucleotides: TGTGCCAGCGCGCTTACCTCGGGGGATACGCAGTATTTT. Translation: CASALTSGDTQYF.

The V gene is TRBV4-2, the J gene TRBJ2-3; 11 bases agree with TRBD2. Germline CDR1 LGHNA, CDR2 YNFKEQ. V lost 10 bases to trimming and J lost 0 bases; unmatched junction nucleotides: 9. The CDR3 has 16 amino acids. This CDR3 is CATFPGLADSTDTQYF. CDR3 DNA: TGTGCCACCTTCCCGGGACTAGCGGATAGCACAGATACGCAGTATTTT.

The J gene is TRBJ2-7, the V gene TRBV5-5, with D possibly TRBD1 on 6 matching bases. V lost 2 bases to trimming and J lost 2 bases, with 11 bases between them. The CDR3 is 14 residues long. Germline CDR1 is SGHKS and CDR2 is YYEKEE (reference sequence). The CDR3 here is CASSFRRQAYEQYF. DNA of the CDR3: TGTGCCAGCAGCTTCCGAAGACAGGCCTACGAGCAGTACTTC.

The chain has TRBV27 and TRBJ1-1; 7 nucleotides match TRBD1. Unmatched junction bases numbered 7, after V lost 6 bases and J lost 0 bases. The CDR3 is made up of 15 amino acids. The germline V gene encodes CDR1 MNHEY and CDR2 SMNVEV (reference sequence). DNA of the CDR3: TGTGCCAGCAGGGCTGACAGGGTGATGAACACTGAAGCTTTCTTT. It encodes CASRADRVMNTEAFF.

The V call is TRBV5-1, the J call TRBJ1-2; D ambiguous. The CDR3 sequence is 14 residues long. Trimming cost V 0 bases and J 2 bases, with 8 bases left between them. Germline values: CDR1 SGHRS, CDR2 YFSETQ. CDR3 nucleotide sequence: TGCGCCAGCAGCTTGGCCGAGGGAAACTATGGCTACACCTTC. As protein: CASSLAEGNYGYTF.